This note documents a single TCR beta chain sequence. Its antigen is not known. The sample belongs to a study of cytomegalovirus exposure and HLA in healthy donors. Overall study findings and caveats: In a later analysis, parvovirus B19, influenza, CMV and Epstein-Barr virus appeared linked to several top co-occurrence clusters. TCR beta V- and J-gene trimming, according to a later analysis, was linked to a missense DCLRE1C variant. In a later analysis, compared with equally common non-associated chains, HLA-associated beta chains were more expanded. The listing of 150 to 200 TCR beta chains classed them as cytomegalovirus-associated.

Amplification used 60 Vbeta primers and 13 Jbeta primers. Assay: immunoSEQ multiplex PCR; the TCRdb copy retains only in-frame clones and omits some. The repertoire holds 190,000 or so clones, roughly four fifths seen once, with around 6.3% in the top ten. The CDR3 contains 19 residues. Germline CDR1 reads MGHRA; CDR2 reads YSYEKL. Trimming shortened V by 1 base and J by 0 bases, and 16 bases separated the two germline ends. What was sequenced was PBMCs. This sequence was found in a woman between 50 and 59 years old in good health and CMV-seropositive. The rearrangement joins TRBV4-1 to TRBJ2-6; tentatively, D is TRBD2 (6 bases). The CDR3 nucleotides read TGCGCCAGCAGCCAAGGTCTTAAAGGGGACTTCTCTGGGGCCAACGTCCTGACTTTC. It encodes CASSQGLKGDFSGANVLTF.